This T cell receptor (beta chain) was retrieved from a study of beta chain features in type 1 diabetes. Across the study: Age, gender and cell yields were alike across patients and healthy donors.

Via the markers CD45RO/CCR7/CD25/CD127/CD95/CD27, stem cell-like memory, regulatory, central memory and naive CD4+ cells were sorted. Broader study findings: Across patients, naive, central memory and Treg TCRB repertoires exhibited apparently greater similarity than was observed across healthy donors.

Expressed TCRB transcripts were sequenced because the entire RNA isolate underwent reverse transcription. Data came from immunoSEQ multiplex PCR; TCRdb stores just in-frame clones and leaves some out. The data show some 100,000 clones, around 40% seen once. Note on this clone: Its antigen is not identified.

V dropped 2 bases and J dropped 9 bases, with 11 bases sitting between them. Germline loops: CDR1 ENHRY, CDR2 SYGVKD. The CDR3 sequence is 13 residues long. V and J are TRBV10-3 and TRBJ2-4; perhaps TRBD2 as D (6 bases). Material for sequencing was stem cell memory CD4+ T cells from blood. The receptor comes from a woman aged 18-29 years in good health. As DNA, the CDR3 is TGTGCCATCAGTGAGCGACTAGATGGCATTCAGTACTTC. Translating it yields CAISERLDGIQYF.